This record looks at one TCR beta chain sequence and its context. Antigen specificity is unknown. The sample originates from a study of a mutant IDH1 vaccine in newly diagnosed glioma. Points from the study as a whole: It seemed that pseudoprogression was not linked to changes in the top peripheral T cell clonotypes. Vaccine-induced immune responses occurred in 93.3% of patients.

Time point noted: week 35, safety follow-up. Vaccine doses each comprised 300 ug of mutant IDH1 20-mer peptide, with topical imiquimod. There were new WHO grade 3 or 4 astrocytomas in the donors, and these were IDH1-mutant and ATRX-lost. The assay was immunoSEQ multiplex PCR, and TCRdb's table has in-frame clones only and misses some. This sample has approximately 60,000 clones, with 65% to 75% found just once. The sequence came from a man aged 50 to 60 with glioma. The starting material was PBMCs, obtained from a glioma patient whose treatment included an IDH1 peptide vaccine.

The CDR3 DNA follows: TGTGCCAGCAGCTTTGGGGTTTGGAGCAATCAGCCCCAGCATTTT. Encoded protein: CASSFGVWSNQPQHF. This chain joins TRBV7-2 and TRBJ1-5; D unresolved. This CDR3 is 15 amino acids long. Between the trimmed V and J ends, which lost 3 bases and 1 base, there was a span of 10 bases. Germline values: CDR1 SGHTA, CDR2 FQGNSA.